This T cell receptor beta chain was recovered during a study of technical replicates of blood from several donors. Libraries were prepared by immunoSEQ multiplex PCR; TCRdb keeps only in-frame clonotypes and omits some of them. The profile shows tens of thousands of clones, roughly 92% of them singletons. V lost 3 bases and J lost 8; bases outside the gene matches: 8. Germline CDR1 is MGHRA and CDR2 is YSYEKL. The CDR3 consists of 15 residues. The sequenced sample consisted of T cells isolated from PBMCs. The rearrangement joins TRBV4-1 to TRBJ1-4, with 8 bases fitting TRBD1. The receptor was isolated from a human donor in good health. The chain's CDR3 is CASSQTDRDKEKLFF. Here the CDR3 DNA reads TGCGCCAGCAGCCAGACGGACAGGGATAAGGAAAAACTGTTTTTT.